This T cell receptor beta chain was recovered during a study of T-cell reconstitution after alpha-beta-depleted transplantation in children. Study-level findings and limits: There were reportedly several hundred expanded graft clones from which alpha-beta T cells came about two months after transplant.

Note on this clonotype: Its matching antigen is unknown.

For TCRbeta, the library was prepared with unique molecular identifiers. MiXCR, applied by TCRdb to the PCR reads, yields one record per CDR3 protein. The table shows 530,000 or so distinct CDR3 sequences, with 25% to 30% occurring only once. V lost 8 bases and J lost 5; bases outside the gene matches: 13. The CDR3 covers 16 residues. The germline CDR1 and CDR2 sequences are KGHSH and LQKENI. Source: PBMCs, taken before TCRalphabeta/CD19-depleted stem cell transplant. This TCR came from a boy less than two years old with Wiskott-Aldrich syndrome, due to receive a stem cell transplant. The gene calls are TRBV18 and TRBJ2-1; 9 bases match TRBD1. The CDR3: CASATDRGKQDNEQFF. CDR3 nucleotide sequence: TGTGCCAGCGCCACCGACAGGGGGAAACAAGACAATGAGCAGTTCTTC. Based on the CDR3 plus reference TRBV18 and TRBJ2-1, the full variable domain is NAGVMQNPRHLVRRRGQEARLRCSPMKGHSHVYWYRQLPEEGLKFMVYLQKENIIDESGMPKERFSAEFPKEGPSILRIQQVVRGDSAAYFCASATDRGKQDNEQFFGPGTRLTVL.